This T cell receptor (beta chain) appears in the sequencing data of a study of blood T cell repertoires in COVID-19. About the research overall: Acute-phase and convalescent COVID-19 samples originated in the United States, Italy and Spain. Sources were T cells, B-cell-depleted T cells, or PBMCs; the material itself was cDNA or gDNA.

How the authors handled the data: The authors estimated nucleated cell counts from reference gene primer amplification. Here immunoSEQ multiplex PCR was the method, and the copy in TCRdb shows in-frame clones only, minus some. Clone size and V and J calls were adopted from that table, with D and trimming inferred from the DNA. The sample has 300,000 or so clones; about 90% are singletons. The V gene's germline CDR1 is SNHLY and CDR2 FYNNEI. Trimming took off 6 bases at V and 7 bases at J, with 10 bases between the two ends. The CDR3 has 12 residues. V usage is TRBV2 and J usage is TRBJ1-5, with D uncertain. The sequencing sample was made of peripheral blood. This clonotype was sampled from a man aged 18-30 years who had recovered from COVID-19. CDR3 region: CASRDEGQPQHF. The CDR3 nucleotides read TGTGCCAGCAGGGACGAGGGCCAGCCCCAGCATTTT.